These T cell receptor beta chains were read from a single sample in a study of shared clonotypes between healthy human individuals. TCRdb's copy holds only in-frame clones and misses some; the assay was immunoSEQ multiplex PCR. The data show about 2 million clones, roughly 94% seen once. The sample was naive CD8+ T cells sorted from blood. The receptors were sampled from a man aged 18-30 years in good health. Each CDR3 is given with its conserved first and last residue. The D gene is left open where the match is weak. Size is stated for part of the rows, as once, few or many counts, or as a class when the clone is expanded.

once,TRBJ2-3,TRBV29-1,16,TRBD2,TGCAGCGTTGTGGGACTAGCGGGAGGTGCCACAGATACGCAGTATTTT,CSVVGLAGGATDTQYF
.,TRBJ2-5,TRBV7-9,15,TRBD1,TGTGCCAGCAGCTTTCCTTTTGACAGGGGAGAGACCCAGTACTTC,CASSFPFDRGETQYF
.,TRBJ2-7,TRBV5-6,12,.,TGTGCCAGCAGCTGGGGTTCCTACGAGCAGTACTTC,CASSWGSYEQYF
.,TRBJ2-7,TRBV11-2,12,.,TGTGCCAGCAGCGGACTCCAGTACGAGCAGTACTTC,CASSGLQYEQYF
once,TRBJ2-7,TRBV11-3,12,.,TGTGCCAGCAGCGATACAGGTTACGAGCAGTACTTC,CASSDTGYEQYF
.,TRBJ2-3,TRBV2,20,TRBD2,TGTGCCAGCAGGCTAGCAGAAGAGTCCGGGACTAGCGGGAGAGAGGATACGCAGTATTTT,CASRLAEESGTSGREDTQYF
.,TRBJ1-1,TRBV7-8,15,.,TGTGCCAGCAGCTTAGTTACAGGGTCCTGGACTGAAGCTTTCTTT,CASSLVTGSWTEAFF
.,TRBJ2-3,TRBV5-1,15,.,TGCGCCAGCAGCGAGGACATTGCTTCGACAGATACGCAGTATTTT,CASSEDIASTDTQYF
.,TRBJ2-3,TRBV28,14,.,TGTGCCAGCAGTTTAATTGCTGAGACAGATACGCAGTATTTT,CASSLIAETDTQYF
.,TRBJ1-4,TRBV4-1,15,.,TGCGCCAGCAGCCCAGACGGATTGGACAGTGAAAAACTGTTTTTT,CASSPDGLDSEKLFF
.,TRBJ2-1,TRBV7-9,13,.,TGTGCCGGTGGTCGAAGCTCCTACAATGAGCAGTTCTTC,CAGGRSSYNEQFF
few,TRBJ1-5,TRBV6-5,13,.,TGTGCCAGCAGTTATCACAGCGGTCAGCCCCAGCATTTT,CASSYHSGQPQHF
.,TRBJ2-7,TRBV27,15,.,TGTGCCAGCAGTCTCCTGCCAGGGCTCTCCAACGAGCAGTACTTC,CASSLLPGLSNEQYF
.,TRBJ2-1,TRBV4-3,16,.,TGCGCCAGCAGCCAAGATCATCGAGGGGAGTACAATGAGCAGTTCTTC,CASSQDHRGEYNEQFF
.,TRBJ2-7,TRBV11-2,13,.,TGTGCCAGCAGCCCATCAGCGTCCTACGAGCAGTACTTC,CASSPSASYEQYF
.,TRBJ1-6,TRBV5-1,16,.,TGCGCCAGCAGCTTGGGCCAGGGCGATTCGGATTCACCCCTCCACTTT,CASSLGQGDSDSPLHF
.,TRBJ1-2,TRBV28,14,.,TGTGCCAGCATCCAATGGGGTCGGGGGCTTGGCTACACCTTC,CASIQWGRGLGYTF
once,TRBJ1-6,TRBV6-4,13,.,TGTGCCAGCAGTGACTCGAATAGTTCACCCCTCCACTTT,CASSDSNSSPLHF
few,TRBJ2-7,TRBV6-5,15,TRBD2,TGTGCCAGCAGTTCCCACCGGACTAGCCTCCGGGAGCAGTACTTC,CASSSHRTSLREQYF
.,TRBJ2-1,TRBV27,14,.,TGTGCCAGTAGTAAGGGCAGCTCCTACAATGAGCAGTTCTTC,CASSKGSSYNEQFF
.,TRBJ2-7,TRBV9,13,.,TGTGCCAGCAGCGGAACTCCGGGGAACGAGCAGTACTTC,CASSGTPGNEQYF
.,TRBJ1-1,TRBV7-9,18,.,TGTGCCAGCAGGAACGTAGTGGGGGGCCCCGAGGGGAACACTGAAGCTTTCTTT,CASRNVVGGPEGNTEAFF
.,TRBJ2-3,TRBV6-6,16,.,TGTGCCAGCAGTTACGCGACGGGGGGCATGACAGATACGCAGTATTTT,CASSYATGGMTDTQYF
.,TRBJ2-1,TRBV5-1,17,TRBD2,TGCGCCAGCAGCGTAGAACTAGCGGGGGATCCCTACAATGAGCAGTTCTTC,CASSVELAGDPYNEQFF
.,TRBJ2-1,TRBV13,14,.,TGTGCCAGCAGTTACTACAAGGGGGGCGATGAGCAGTTCTTC,CASSYYKGGDEQFF
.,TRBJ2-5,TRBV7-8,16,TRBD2,TGTGCCAGCAGCGCGGGACTAGCGGGGGTATCCGAGACCCAGTACTTC,CASSAGLAGVSETQYF
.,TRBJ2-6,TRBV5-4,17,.,TGTGCCAGCAGCTTGGGGGTCCCCAGCTCTGGGGCCAACGTCCTGACTTTC,CASSLGVPSSGANVLTF
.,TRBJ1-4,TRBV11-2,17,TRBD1,TGTGCCAGCAGCTCCACAACAGGGGGCGGAGGCGATGAAAAACTGTTTTTT,CASSSTTGGGGDEKLFF
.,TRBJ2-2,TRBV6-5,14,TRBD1,TGTGCCAGCAGTTACTTCACAGGGGCCGGGGAGCTGTTTTTT,CASSYFTGAGELFF
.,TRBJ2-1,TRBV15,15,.,TGTGCCACCGTACCCGCCCTTGAGGGTTACAATGAGCAGTTCTTC,CATVPALEGYNEQFF
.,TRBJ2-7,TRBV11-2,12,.,TGTGCCAGCAGCAGTTACACAGTCGAGCAGTACTTC,CASSSYTVEQYF
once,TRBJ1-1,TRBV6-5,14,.,TGTGCCAGCAGTCCGACAGTTCTCAACACTGAAGCTTTCTTT,CASSPTVLNTEAFF
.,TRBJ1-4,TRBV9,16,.,TGTGCCAGCAGGGTATTAAGACGGAGTGGGGATGAAAAACTGTTTTTT,CASRVLRRSGDEKLFF
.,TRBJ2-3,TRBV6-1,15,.,TGTGCCAGCAGTGAAGACTGGCATAGCACAGATACGCAGTATTTT,CASSEDWHSTDTQYF
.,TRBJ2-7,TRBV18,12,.,TGTGCCAGCTCACCATCTCGGCCAGAGCAGTACTTC,CASSPSRPEQYF
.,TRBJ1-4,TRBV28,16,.,TGTGCCAGCAGTTTATTTCGGGGATCATCTAATGAAAAACTGTTTTTT,CASSLFRGSSNEKLFF
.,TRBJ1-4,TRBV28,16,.,TGTGCCAGCAGTTTGCTTGGGGATACAACTAATGAAAAACTGTTTTTT,CASSLLGDTTNEKLFF
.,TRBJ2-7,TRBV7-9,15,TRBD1,TGTGCCAGCAGCTACGCAGGACAGGGTTCCTACGAGCAGTACTTC,CASSYAGQGSYEQYF
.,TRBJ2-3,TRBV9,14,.,TGTGCCAGCAGCGTAGCAGGGAGCACAGATACGCAGTATTTT,CASSVAGSTDTQYF
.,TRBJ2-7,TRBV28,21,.,TGTGCCAGCAGTTCACCACCCTCCGGGACAGGGGGACTAGCGGGTACCTACGAGCAGTACTTC,CASSSPPSGTGGLAGTYEQYF
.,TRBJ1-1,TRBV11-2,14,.,TGTGCCAGCAGCTTACAGGGGTTGAACACTGAAGCTTTCTTT,CASSLQGLNTEAFF
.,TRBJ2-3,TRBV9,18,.,TGTGCCAGCAGCGCCCCGAAGGTTGGTAGCTACGGCACAGATACGCAGTATTTT,CASSAPKVGSYGTDTQYF
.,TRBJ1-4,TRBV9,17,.,TGTGCCAGCAGCGCCCCTTTCTCCGGGACTGTTAATGAAAAACTGTTTTTT,CASSAPFSGTVNEKLFF
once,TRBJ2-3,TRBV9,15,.,TGTGCCAGCAGCGTAGCTGGGGGGGCGACGGATACGCAGTATTTT,CASSVAGGATDTQYF
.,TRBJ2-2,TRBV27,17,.,TGTGCCAGCAGTCATCGCGATAGCGGCACGAACACCGGGGAGCTGTTTTTT,CASSHRDSGTNTGELFF
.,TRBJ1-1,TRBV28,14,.,TGTGCCAGCAGTCAGAGTACACTTTCTTCTGAAGCTTTCTTT,CASSQSTLSSEAFF
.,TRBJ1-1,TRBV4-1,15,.,TGCGCCAGCAGCCGATTACAGGGACCGAACACTGAAGCTTTCTTT,CASSRLQGPNTEAFF
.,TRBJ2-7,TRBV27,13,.,TGTGCCAGCAGCACCTTCGGGCGGGACGAGCAGTACTTC,CASSTFGRDEQYF
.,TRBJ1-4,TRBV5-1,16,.,TGCGCCAGCAGCTTGGTCGCACAGACCGCTAATGAAAAACTGTTTTTT,CASSLVAQTANEKLFF
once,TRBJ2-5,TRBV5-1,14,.,TGCGCCAGCAGCTTGGCCGGGCACGAAGAGACCCAGTACTTC,CASSLAGHEETQYF
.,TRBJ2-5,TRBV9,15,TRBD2,TGTGCCAGCAGCGTAGGGGGGACTACACAAGAGACCCAGTACTTC,CASSVGGTTQETQYF
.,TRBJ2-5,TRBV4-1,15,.,TGCGCCAGCAGCCCCAGATCGGGACTGCAAGAGACCCAGTACTTC,CASSPRSGLQETQYF
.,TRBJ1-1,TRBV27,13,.,TGTGCCAGCAGTTTACAGTTGAACACTGAAGCTTTCTTT,CASSLQLNTEAFF
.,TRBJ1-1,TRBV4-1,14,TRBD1,TGCGCCAGCAGCCTCGACGGACAGGCCACTGAAGCTTTCTTT,CASSLDGQATEAFF
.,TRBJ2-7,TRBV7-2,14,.,TGTGCCAGCAGCTTAGCGGGCGGTTCCTACGAGCAGTACTTC,CASSLAGGSYEQYF